Sequencing of this T cell receptor beta chain was carried out in a study of shared clonotypes between healthy human individuals (dated by TCRdb to 2018 to 2020). About the study as a whole: The cohort included a few men and a couple of women between 18 and 49 years of age. Libraries were prepared and TCR repertoires were sequenced by different laboratories using diverse techniques, in order to increase sequencing depth and limit assay-specific biases. Per donor, leukapheresis produced somewhere between about 0.94 and 8.9 billion PBMCs. The study deeply sequenced blood TCR repertoires of 5 or 6 healthy adults to estimate repertoire size and the extent of clonotype sharing between individuals. For each donor, CD4 naive and CD4 memory were each given three plates, CD8 naive was given two plates, and CD8 memory was given one plate.

General conclusions and limits of the study: Sharing across several donors was observed for about 5% of naive CD4, over 3% of naive CD8, 2.3% of memory CD4, and about 0.39% of memory CD8 clonotypes. Compared with non-shared clonotypes, clonotypes shared by all four sorted-subset donors had higher generation probabilities. Because the study included a small number of donors, the genetic and exposure-history diversity represented was limited. Sampling was restricted to blood, and TCR repertoires in tissues likely differ from the TCR repertoires found in blood. Incomplete sequencing was indicated by rarefaction of sorted-subset datasets, despite the large sequencing depth. Naive subsets generally had larger estimated clonotype richness than memory subsets did. Pairwise subsampling indicated that sequencing depth was expected to affect the degree of clonotype sharing among donors.

The donors were healthy, HIV-negative adults with no recently reported acute infections or vaccinations. All donors were Caucasian adults living in Nashville, Tennessee, USA. CD4+ T cells were enriched through magnetic negative selection, after which naive cells were positively selected on CD45RA and the remaining negative fraction served as the memory subset. Blood was obtained by leukapheresis, after which PBMCs were separated by Ficoll-Histopaque density gradient centrifugation and cryopreserved in liquid nitrogen vapor phase. Analytical flow cytometry was used to check the purity and quantity of every magnetically sorted T cell population. Each sorted fraction had its genomic DNA isolated and then quantified by UV absorbance on a Nanodrop 2000c. TCR CDR3 regions were amplified from genomic DNA by multiplex PCR using the deep immunoSEQ assay. Extracted genomic DNA from each cell subset was distributed evenly across all wells of several immunoSEQ 96-well plates, and each plate was treated as a replicate. For sorted subsets, roughly 0.2 ug genomic DNA, equal to 30,000 to 35,000 T cell genomes, was loaded into each replicate PCR. Purified libraries were quantified with a Qubit 3.0 fluorometer, sized on a Bioanalyzer 2100, and re-quantified with the KAPA Library Quantification kit. Every immunoSEQ 96-well plate was sequenced on a dedicated single-read 150-cycle Illumina NextSeq 550 flow cell. On the authors' methods: Because the immunoSEQ output held only junctional sequences and lacked quality scores, the filtering could not match the filtering applied to full-length reads. To assign V/J genes and CDR3, sequences were annotated using PyIR, a Python wrapper for IgBLAST v1.9, with IMGT germline references. Reads were removed for weak V/J assignments (E-value above 1e-6), missing CDR3, stop codons, out-of-frame junctions, or ambiguous translated residues. V3J clonotypes were defined as sequences sharing an identical inferred V gene, J gene, and CDR3 amino acid sequence. The percentage overlap between two repertoires was calculated by dividing the number of shared unique clonotypes by the size of the smaller repertoire. RTK rarefaction, the Chao1 estimator, and Recon v2.1 estimates of unobserved clonotypes were used to assess repertoire richness. For all TCRbeta clonotypes obtained by the gDNA method from several donors, generation probabilities were computed with OLGA. TCRdb holds this immuneACCESS table with in-frame rearrangements only. Some clones are missing; in checked studies, unresolved V genes explain under half, and the rest has no known cause. V and J calls plus clone size are reproduced from that table; the DNA served to infer D and trimming. This sample comprises 2 million to 2.5 million clones, more than 80% of them detected only once. Jointly, the top ten make up 0.3% to 0.4% of the sample.

Notes on this clone: It has no known antigen specificity. Base qualities are not at hand, and no much larger clone is one base apart.

CDR1 ENHRY and CDR2 SYGVKD were looked up in the germline V gene. The CDR3 sequence holds 17 residues, the cysteine and phenylalanine included. Just the 51-base CDR3 DNA is kept, in frame starting at base 1. The germline V and J ends show losses of 2 bases and 0 bases respectively, and no gene match explains 6 bases of the junction. The chain is encoded by TRBV10-3 joined to TRBJ2-3; 9 junctional bases match TRBD1. The sequencing sample was made of naive CD4+ T cells from PBMCs. The cell subset or site label of this sample denotes: CD45RA+ positively selected. This TCR was recovered from a young man in good health. Some clones in this sample may be carry-over from other donors' samples. The DNA sequence is given as TGTGCCATCAGTGAGACAGGGGGCTATTCTAGCACAGATACGCAGTATTTT. It codes for CAISETGGYSSTDTQYF.